This entry lists 27 T cell receptor beta chains sequenced from one sample in a study of T cells after posttransplantation cyclophosphamide. Sequenced by immunoSEQ multiplex PCR; TCRdb stores in-frame clones only, minus some. The data show 15,000 to 20,000 clones, roughly 81% seen once. Busulfan-fludarabine conditioning, marrow transplant, and cyclophosphamide on days +3 and +4 were administered. The material was CD8+ T cells sorted from PBMCs, obtained about 1,900 days after a stem cell transplant with posttransplant cyclophosphamide. The receptors shown here come from a female patient in her 40s who received an allogeneic stem cell transplant from a related donor, was CMV-positive, and had no GVHD. Among the T cells, some may be from the graft donor.

This chain joins TRBV27 and TRBJ2-2; D gene ambiguous. CDR1 is MNHEY and CDR2 is SMNVEV in the germline V gene (reference sequence). The CDR3 is 13 amino acids. Trimming pared 2 bases from V and 6 bases from J, leaving 7 bases between. CDR3 DNA: TGTGCCAGCAGTTTACAGATCTCCGGGGAGCTGTTTTTT. Its protein product is CASSLQISGELFF.

The rearrangement uses TRBV4-2 and TRBJ1-4, with 9 bases identical to TRBD1. The germline V gene has CDR1 LGHNA and CDR2 YNFKEQ. With 7 bases clipped from V and 7 bases from J, the junction kept 4 bases outside the gene matches. The CDR3 loop spans 13 amino acids. The DNA of the CDR3 is TGTGCCAGCATGGGACAGGGAGGTGAAAAACTGTTTTTT. Amino acids: CASMGQGGEKLFF.

V is TRBV5-4 and J is TRBJ2-3; a weak D match, TRBD1 (6 bases). V shed 4 bases and J shed 2 bases, with 14 bases lying between them. CDR1 and CDR2 (germline): SGHNT, YYREEE (reference sequence). This CDR3 contains 15 residues. The CDR3 DNA is TGTGCCAGCAGCCTCGGACAGCCAGTCACAGATACGCAGTATTTT. Translation: CASSLGQPVTDTQYF.

This chain joins TRBV7-9 and TRBJ2-3; 13 nucleotides align to TRBD2. After removal of 5 bases from V and 2 bases from J, the junction contained 10 bases not matched to a gene. The CDR3 is 18 amino acids. CDR1 and CDR2 from the germline V gene are SEHNR and FQNEAQ (reference sequence). CDR3 sequence: CASSLTPGLAGNTDTQYF. The CDR3 nucleotides read TGTGCCAGCAGCCTAACACCGGGACTAGCGGGGAACACAGATACGCAGTATTTT.

The genes are TRBV11-2 and TRBJ2-6, with D possibly being TRBD1 (5 bases). The V end lost 8 bases, the J end lost 1 base, and 18 bases lay between the germline ends. This CDR3 is 17 amino acids long. Germline CDR1 is SGHAT and CDR2 is FQNNGV. The chain's CDR3 is CASVPAPGFSGANVLTF. In DNA, the CDR3 is TGTGCCAGCGTACCGGCACCAGGGTTTTCTGGGGCCAACGTCCTGACTTTC.

A remark on this clone: A much larger clone lies a single base off, so this may be a read error. J is TRBJ2-5 and V is TRBV5-1; 8 nucleotides align to TRBD2. V lost 0 bases to trimming and J lost 5 bases; unmatched junction nucleotides: 9. CDR1 is SGHRS, CDR2 YFSETQ, per germline. This CDR3 comprises 16 residues. CDR3: CASSLAGRGARETQYF. CDR3 coding DNA: TGCGCCAGCAGCTTGGCCGGGCGGGGGGCCAGGGAGACCCAGTACTTC.

The rearrangement links TRBV7-9 to TRBJ1-2, with unresolved D. Trimming removed 4 bases from V and 8 bases from J, with 14 bases in between. Germline V lookup: CDR1 SEHNR, CDR2 FQNEAQ (reference sequence). This CDR3 region has 13 residues. As DNA, the CDR3 is TGTGCCAGCAGCTCGGGGTCCCTTAACGGCTACACCTTC. Its protein is CASSSGSLNGYTF.

This chain uses TRBV2 with TRBJ2-7, with 9 bases that match TRBD1. The V gene's germline CDR1 is SNHLY and CDR2 FYNNEI. The junction had 7 bases not matched to a gene; V was cut back by 3 bases and J by 7 bases. The CDR3 length is 14 residues. The CDR3: CASSDGQGKEEQYF. The DNA for the CDR3 is TGTGCCAGCAGTGACGGACAGGGGAAAGAAGAGCAGTACTTC.

V and J are TRBV15 and TRBJ1-2; TRBD1 is a possible D gene (6 bases). The CDR3 loop spans 14 amino acids. Germline V gene lookup returns CDR1 LNHNV and CDR2 YYDKDF (reference sequence). The V end was cut by 10 bases, the J end by 2 bases, with 17 bases between. CDR3 sequence reads: CAMSRDKYNYGYTF. The CDR3 nucleotides read TGTGCCATGAGTCGGGACAAGTACAACTATGGCTACACCTTC.

The chain employs TRBV7-6 and TRBJ2-1; maybe TRBD1 (6 bases). Deletions cut 2 bases from V and 10 bases from J, with 12 bases between. The germline V gene has CDR1 SGHVS and CDR2 FNYEAQ. This CDR3 is built from 13 residues. CDR3 nucleotides: TGTGCCAGCAGCTTACAGGGGTTGGGCGAGCAGTTCTTC. This translates into CASSLQGLGEQFF.

This sequence joins TRBV27 and TRBJ2-2; D is possibly TRBD1 (6 bases). Germline V gene sequence: CDR1 MNHEY, CDR2 SMNVEV (reference sequence). The CDR3 sequence is 15 residues long. V dropped 6 bases and J dropped 5 bases, with 16 bases sitting between them. CDR3 in DNA: TGTGCCAGCAGGCAGGGGAGCGTTTTTACCGGGGAGCTGTTTTTT. Protein: CASRQGSVFTGELFF.

This clone was counted only a few times. The chain employs TRBV18 and TRBJ1-5; a possible D gene is TRBD1 (5 bases). The CDR3 is 13 amino acids. The V end lost 6 bases, the J end lost 3 bases, and 9 bases lay between the germline ends. Germline loops: CDR1 KGHSH, CDR2 LQKENI. The CDR3, as DNA: TGTGCCAGCTCCACAGGTTTCAATCAGCCCCAGCATTTT. Its translation: CASSTGFNQPQHF.

The rearrangement joins TRBV4-3 to TRBJ2-1, with a weak D call TRBD2 (6 bases). CDR1 is LGHNA, CDR2 YSLEER, per germline. V lost 0 bases and J lost 4, with 13 bases in between. The CDR3 covers 16 residues. Here the CDR3 reads CASSQDSGAGYNEQFF. CDR3 nucleotides: TGCGCCAGCAGCCAAGATTCTGGGGCGGGGTACAATGAGCAGTTCTTC.

This clone has only one observation. This chain uses TRBV4-2 with TRBJ1-2, with 9 bases fitting TRBD1. The CDR3 extends over 15 amino acids. V lost 0 bases to trimming and J lost 8 bases; unmatched junction nucleotides: 7. Germline V lookup: CDR1 LGHNA, CDR2 YNFKEQ. CDR3 DNA sequence: TGTGCCAGCAGCCAAGATGGGACAGGGCGGAAGGGCTACACCTTC. Protein: CASSQDGTGRKGYTF.

V gene TRBV6-1 combines with J gene TRBJ1-1; D is perhaps TRBD1 (6 bases). V was trimmed by 3 bases and J by 1 base, leaving 21 bases between them. The CDR3 loop spans 18 amino acids. CDR1 is MNHNS and CDR2 is SASEGT in the germline V gene. The CDR3 nucleotides are TGTGCCAGCAGTGAGGATAAATACTCCTGGGGGCCGAACACTGAAGCTTTCTTT. Encoded protein: CASSEDKYSWGPNTEAFF.

With respect to this clone: Different DNA sequences within this sample yield the same CDR3. The V call is TRBV4-1, the J call TRBJ2-3; a weak D match, TRBD1 (5 bases). The CDR3 has 15 amino acids. The germline gives CDR1 MGHRA, CDR2 YSYEKL. Trimming removed 0 bases at V and 1 base at J, with 8 bases between. The CDR3 coding sequence is TGCGCCAGCAGCCAAGATGGGGCGGGCACAGATACGCAGTATTTT. Protein product: CASSQDGAGTDTQYF.

This clone was detected once. The gene calls are TRBV10-2 and TRBJ2-7; possible D gene TRBD2, 7 bases. Trimming removed 4 bases from V and 4 bases from J, with 14 bases in between. Germline values: CDR1 WSHSY, CDR2 SAAADI. CDR3 length equals 14 residues. The CDR3 bases are TGCGCCAGCAGTGGGAGGGGGGGCTGGTACGAGCAGTACTTC. It is translated as CASSGRGGWYEQYF.

The chain employs TRBV4-1 and TRBJ2-3; 11 bases are a match to TRBD2. This CDR3 comprises 16 residues. V trimming: 4 bases; J trimming: 6 bases; junction bases outside the gene matches: 9. Germline V gives CDR1 MGHRA, CDR2 YSYEKL. CDR3 coding DNA: TGCGCCAGCAGCCTAAAGCTAGCGGGGGGCGGGGATACGCAGTATTTT. Translating gives CASSLKLAGGGDTQYF.

This chain links TRBV5-1 with TRBJ2-2; 7 bases are shared with TRBD1. J was trimmed by 0 bases and V by 2 bases; bases with no gene match: 10. The CDR3 extends over 18 amino acids. The germline V gene has CDR1 SGHRS and CDR2 YFSETQ. CDR3 bases: TGCGCCAGCAGCTTTCGGTACCGGGACAGAGCGAACACCGGGGAGCTGTTTTTT. Protein product: CASSFRYRDRANTGELFF.

The chain joins TRBV7-9 to TRBJ2-1; a weak D match, TRBD2 (5 bases). Germline V lookup: CDR1 SEHNR, CDR2 FQNEAQ (reference sequence). The CDR3 covers 17 residues. With 5 bases removed from V and 4 bases from J, the gap between germline ends came to 21 bases. Here the CDR3 DNA reads TGTGCCAGCAGCCCTATTTTCGGGGAGAAGACTTACAATGAGCAGTTCTTC. Protein sequence: CASSPIFGEKTYNEQFF. The variable domain in full, with the rest retrieved from reference TRBV7-9 and TRBJ2-1, is DTGVSQNPRHKITKRGQNVTFRCDPISEHNRLYWYRQTLGQGPEFLTYFQNEAQLEKSRLLSDRFSAERPKGSFSTLEIQRTEQGDSAMYLCASSPIFGEKTYNEQFFGPGTRLTVL.

This clone occurred a few times. The chain joins TRBV27 to TRBJ1-5; maybe TRBD1 (6 bases). Germline V CDR1 and CDR2: MNHEY, SMNVEV (reference sequence). V lost 6 bases, J lost 5 bases, and 11 bases lay in between. This CDR3 spans 13 amino acids. The CDR3, as DNA: TGTGCCAGCAGCATAAACAGGGATCAGCCCCAGCATTTT. Residues: CASSINRDQPQHF.

The chain combines TRBV6-1 with TRBJ2-7; 11 positions agree with TRBD1. The germline gives CDR1 MNHNS, CDR2 SASEGT. The CDR3 is 15 residues long. V lost 2 bases and J lost 5; bases outside the gene matches: 5. CDR3 region: CASSEWGQGGHEQYF. The DNA for the CDR3 is TGTGCCAGCAGTGAATGGGGACAGGGGGGACACGAGCAGTACTTC.

This clone showed up just once. This chain connects TRBV11-2 to TRBJ2-7, with D tentatively TRBD1 (5 bases). V was clipped by 4 bases and J by 3 bases, with 16 bases between them. Germline CDR1 SGHAT, CDR2 FQNNGV. The CDR3 has 15 residues. The CDR3 region is CASSYRQSSYYEQYF. The CDR3 DNA reads as TGTGCCAGCAGCTACCGACAGTCCTCCTACTACGAGCAGTACTTC.

This clone has only a few counts. CDR3 loop: CASSVENQPQHF. DNA for the CDR3: TGTGCCAGCAGCGTCGAGAATCAGCCCCAGCATTTT. The chain recombines TRBV7-9 with TRBJ1-5; no definite D call. V was shortened by 5 bases and J by 4 bases, with 6 bases between the two germline ends. The germline V gene encodes CDR1 SEHNR and CDR2 FQNEAQ (reference sequence). The CDR3 is 12 amino acids.

This clone was seen ten or more times. Other DNA sequences of this sample code for an identical CDR3. V and J are TRBV5-5 and TRBJ2-7; 11 bases map to TRBD1. Germline trimming cut 2 bases from V and 6 bases from J; bases unmatched to any gene: 4. Germline loops: CDR1 SGHKS, CDR2 YYEKEE (reference sequence). The length of the CDR3 is 14 residues. The CDR3 DNA reads as TGTGCCAGCAGCTTAGGACAGGGGGCACGCGAGCAGTACTTC. Translation gives CASSLGQGAREQYF.

The CDR3 sequence is CASTGGTYEQYF. For the CDR3, the DNA is TGTGCCAGCACCGGAGGGACTTACGAGCAGTACTTC. This chain joins TRBV7-2 and TRBJ2-7; tentative D call: TRBD2 (6 bases). Trimming took off 7 bases at V and 4 bases at J, with 11 bases between the two ends. The CDR3 totals 12 residues. Germline-derived CDR1 and CDR2 are SGHTA and FQGNSA.

This sequence joins TRBV27 and TRBJ2-7; TRBD1 matches at 10 bases. This CDR3 is built from 16 residues. With V trimmed by 8 bases and J by 5 bases, 15 bases remained unmatched. Germline assignment: CDR1 MNHEY and CDR2 SMNVEV (reference sequence). In DNA form, the CDR3 reads TGTGCCAGCCACCCGGGACAGGGGACGGGATGGCACGAGCAGTACTTC. Its protein product is CASHPGQGTGWHEQYF.